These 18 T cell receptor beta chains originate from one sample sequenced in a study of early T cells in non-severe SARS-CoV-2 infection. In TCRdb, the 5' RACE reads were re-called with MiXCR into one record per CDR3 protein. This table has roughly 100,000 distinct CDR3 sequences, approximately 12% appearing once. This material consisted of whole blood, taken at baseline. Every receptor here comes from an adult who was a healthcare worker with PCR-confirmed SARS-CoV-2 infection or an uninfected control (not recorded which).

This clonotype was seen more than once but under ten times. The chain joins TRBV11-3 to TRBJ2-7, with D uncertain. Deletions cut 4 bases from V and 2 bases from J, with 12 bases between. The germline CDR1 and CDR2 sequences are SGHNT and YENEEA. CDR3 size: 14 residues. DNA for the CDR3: TGTGCCAGCAGCTCCTATGAACCAACCTACGAGCAGTACTTC. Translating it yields CASSSYEPTYEQYF.

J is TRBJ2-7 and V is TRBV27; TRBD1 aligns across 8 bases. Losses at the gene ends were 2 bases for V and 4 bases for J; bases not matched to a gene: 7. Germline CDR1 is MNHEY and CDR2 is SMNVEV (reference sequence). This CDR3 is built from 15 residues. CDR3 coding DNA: TGTGCCAGCAGTTTAAAGACCGGACAGGGATACGAGCAGTACTTC. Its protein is CASSLKTGQGYEQYF.

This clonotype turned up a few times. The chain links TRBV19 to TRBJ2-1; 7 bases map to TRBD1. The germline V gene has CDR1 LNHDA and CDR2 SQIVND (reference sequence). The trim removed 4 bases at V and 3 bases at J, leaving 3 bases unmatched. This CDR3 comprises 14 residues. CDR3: CASSTGTVYNEQFF. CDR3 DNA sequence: TGTGCCAGTAGTACCGGGACAGTCTACAATGAGCAGTTCTTC.

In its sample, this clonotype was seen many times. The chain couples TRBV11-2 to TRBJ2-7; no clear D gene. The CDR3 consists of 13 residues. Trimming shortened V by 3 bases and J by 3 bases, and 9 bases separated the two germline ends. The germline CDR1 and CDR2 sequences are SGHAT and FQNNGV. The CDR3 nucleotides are TGTGCCAGCAGCTTTCTTCTTTTCTACGAGCAGTACTTC. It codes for CASSFLLFYEQYF.

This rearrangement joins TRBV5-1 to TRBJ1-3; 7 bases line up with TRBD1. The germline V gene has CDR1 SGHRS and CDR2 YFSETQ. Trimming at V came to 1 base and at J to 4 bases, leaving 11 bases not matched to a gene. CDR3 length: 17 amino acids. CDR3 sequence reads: CASSLNSPGQKGNTIYF. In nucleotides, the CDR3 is TGCGCCAGCAGCTTGAACTCGCCGGGACAGAAGGGAAACACCATATATTTT.

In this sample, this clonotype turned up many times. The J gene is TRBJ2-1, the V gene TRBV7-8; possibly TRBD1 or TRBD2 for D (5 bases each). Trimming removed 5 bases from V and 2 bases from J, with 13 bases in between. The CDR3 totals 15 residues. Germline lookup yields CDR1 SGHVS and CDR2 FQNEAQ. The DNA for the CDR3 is TGTGCCAGCAGCGCCGGGGCCGGAGCCTACAATGAGCAGTTCTTC. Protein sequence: CASSAGAGAYNEQFF.

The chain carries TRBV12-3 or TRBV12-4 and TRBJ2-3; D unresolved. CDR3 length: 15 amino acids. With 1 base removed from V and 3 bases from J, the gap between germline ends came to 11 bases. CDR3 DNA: TGTGCCAGCAGTTTAGGGCTGCGGAGTACAGATACGCAGTATTTT. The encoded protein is CASSLGLRSTDTQYF.

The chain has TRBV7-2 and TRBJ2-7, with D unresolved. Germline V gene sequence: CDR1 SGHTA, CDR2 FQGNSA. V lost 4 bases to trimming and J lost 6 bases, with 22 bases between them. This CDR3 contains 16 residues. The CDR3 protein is CASSSEPFLAGVEQYF. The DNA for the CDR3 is TGTGCCAGCAGCTCAGAACCCTTCCTGGCAGGCGTCGAGCAGTACTTC.

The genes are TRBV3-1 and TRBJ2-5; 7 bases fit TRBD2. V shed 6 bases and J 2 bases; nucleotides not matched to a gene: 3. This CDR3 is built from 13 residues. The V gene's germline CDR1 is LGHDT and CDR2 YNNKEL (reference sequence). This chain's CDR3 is CASSPSGQETQYF. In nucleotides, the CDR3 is TGTGCCAGCAGTCCTAGCGGACAAGAGACCCAGTACTTC.

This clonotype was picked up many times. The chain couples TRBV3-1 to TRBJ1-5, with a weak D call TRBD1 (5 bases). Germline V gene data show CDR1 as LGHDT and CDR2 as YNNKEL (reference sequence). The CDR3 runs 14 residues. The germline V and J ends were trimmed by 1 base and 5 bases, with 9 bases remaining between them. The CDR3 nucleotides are TGTGCCAGCAGCCAAGGGCCAGGGCATCAGCCCCAGCATTTT. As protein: CASSQGPGHQPQHF.

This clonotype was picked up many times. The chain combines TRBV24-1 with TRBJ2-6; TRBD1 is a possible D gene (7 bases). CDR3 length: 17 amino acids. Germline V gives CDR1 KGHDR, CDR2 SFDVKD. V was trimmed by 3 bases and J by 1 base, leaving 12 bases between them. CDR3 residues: CATSDIPGGSGANVLTF. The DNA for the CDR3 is TGTGCCACCAGTGATATTCCAGGGGGGTCTGGGGCCAACGTCCTGACTTTC.

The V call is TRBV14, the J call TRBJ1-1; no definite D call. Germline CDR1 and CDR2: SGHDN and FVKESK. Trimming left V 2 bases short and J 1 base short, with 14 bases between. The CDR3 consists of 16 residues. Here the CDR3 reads CASSQNNLLSNTEAFF. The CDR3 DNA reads TGTGCCAGCAGCCAAAACAACCTCCTATCGAACACTGAAGCTTTCTTT.

The CDR3, as DNA: TGTGCCATCAGCGCACCCGGGACGGCGAGGGAGACCCAGTACTTC. Its protein is CAISAPGTARETQYF. The chain is built from TRBV10-3 and TRBJ2-5; D might be TRBD1 or TRBD2, each matching 5 bases. There are 15 residues in the CDR3. V was pared by 6 bases and J by 5 bases, with 19 bases between. The germline V gene has CDR1 ENHRY and CDR2 SYGVKD.

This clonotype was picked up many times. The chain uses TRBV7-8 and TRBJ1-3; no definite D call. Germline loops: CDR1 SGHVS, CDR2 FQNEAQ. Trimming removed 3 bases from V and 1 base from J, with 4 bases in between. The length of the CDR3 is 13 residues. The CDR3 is CASSFLSGNTIYF. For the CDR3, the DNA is TGTGCCAGCAGCTTCCTATCTGGAAACACCATATATTTT.

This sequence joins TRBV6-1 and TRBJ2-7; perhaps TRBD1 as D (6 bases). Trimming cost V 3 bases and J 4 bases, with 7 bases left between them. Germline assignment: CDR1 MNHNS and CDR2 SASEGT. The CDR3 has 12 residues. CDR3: CASSDRGYEQYF. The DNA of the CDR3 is TGTGCCAGCAGTGACAGGGGTTACGAGCAGTACTTC.

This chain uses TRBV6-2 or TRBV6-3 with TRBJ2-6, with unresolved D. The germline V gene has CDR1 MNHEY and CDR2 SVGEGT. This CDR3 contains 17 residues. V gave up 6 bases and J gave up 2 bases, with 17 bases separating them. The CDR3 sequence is CASRTGWSRTGANVLTF. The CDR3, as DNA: TGTGCCAGCAGGACCGGATGGTCTAGAACTGGGGCCAACGTCCTGACTTTC.

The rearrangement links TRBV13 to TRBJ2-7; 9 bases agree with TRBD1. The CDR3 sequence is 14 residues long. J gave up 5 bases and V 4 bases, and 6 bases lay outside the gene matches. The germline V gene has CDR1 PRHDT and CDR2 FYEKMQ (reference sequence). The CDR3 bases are TGTGCCAGCAGCTCCCGGGACAGGGTCAACGAGCAGTACTTC. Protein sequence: CASSSRDRVNEQYF.

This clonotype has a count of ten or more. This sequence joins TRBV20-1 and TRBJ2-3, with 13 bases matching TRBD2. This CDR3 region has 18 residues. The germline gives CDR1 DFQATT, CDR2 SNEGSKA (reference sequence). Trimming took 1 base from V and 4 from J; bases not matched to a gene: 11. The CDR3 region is CSARVTAGTSGIPDTQYF. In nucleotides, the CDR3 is TGCAGTGCTAGAGTGACTGCCGGGACTAGCGGGATCCCAGATACGCAGTATTTT.